Below are 6 T cell receptor beta chains sequenced from a single sample in a study of blood T cell repertoires in COVID-19. The protocol was immunoSEQ multiplex PCR, while the TCRdb copy is restricted to in-frame clones and leaves out a portion. The sample has 150,000 to 200,000 clones; roughly 82% are singletons. The sequenced sample was PBMCs or T cells enriched from blood (not recorded which). The receptor set was obtained from a man aged 45 to 65 who had recovered from COVID-19.

V usage is TRBV29-1 and J usage is TRBJ2-1; 9 nucleotides agree with TRBD2. The V gene end was trimmed by 4 bases and the J gene end by 7 bases; junction bases not matched to a gene: 5. There are 13 residues in the CDR3. Germline assignment: CDR1 SQVTM and CDR2 ANQGSEA. The CDR3 region is CSVAGGGANEQFF. CDR3 DNA: TGCAGCGTTGCTGGCGGGGGGGCAAATGAGCAGTTCTTC.

V and J are TRBV7-9 and TRBJ1-2, with D uncertain. Trimming stripped 3 bases from V and 6 bases from J, with 11 bases between. The CDR3 is made up of 13 amino acids. CDR1 and CDR2 (germline): SEHNR, FQNEAQ (reference sequence). DNA for the CDR3: TGTGCCAGCAGCTTTCAGGATTCTGATGGCTACACCTTC. Translating gives CASSFQDSDGYTF.

V usage is TRBV10-3 and J usage is TRBJ1-2, with 7 bases matching TRBD1. CDR1 ENHRY and CDR2 SYGVKD come from the germline V gene. The ends lost 3 bases at V and 6 bases at J; junction bases unmatched: 4. The CDR3 runs to 13 residues. The CDR3 protein is CAISETGTDGYTF. The CDR3 DNA is TGTGCCATCAGTGAAACAGGGACAGATGGCTACACCTTC.

At least ten counts were recorded for this clone. The rearrangement links TRBV24-1 to TRBJ1-5, with 8 bases identical to TRBD1. Germline V gene data show CDR1 as KGHDR and CDR2 as SFDVKD. With V trimmed by 2 bases and J by 3 bases, 5 bases remained unmatched. The CDR3 sequence is 16 residues long. The CDR3 spells CATSDWTGSDNQPQHF. The CDR3 coding sequence is TGTGCCACCAGTGATTGGACAGGGTCGGACAATCAGCCCCAGCATTTT.

Points on this clone: A junction boundary mismatches the germline segment, possibly from a read error. J is TRBJ1-6 and V is TRBV5-1; D is unresolved. Germline CDR1 and CDR2: SGHRS and YFSETQ. The CDR3 has 13 residues. CDR3 nucleotide sequence: TGCGCCAGCAGTTTGGACGGGAATTCACCCCTCCACTTT. As protein: CASSLDGNSPLHF.

There are a few counts of this clone. V gene TRBV5-1 combines with J gene TRBJ2-7; 11 positions match TRBD1. Per the germline V gene, CDR1 is SGHRS and CDR2 is YFSETQ. The V segment lost 0 bases and the J segment 6 bases; nucleotides outside the gene matches: 8. The CDR3 has 16 residues. Written as DNA, the CDR3 is TGCGCCAGCAGCTTGGCCGTCTTTGGGACAGGGGGCGAGCAGTACTTC. Translating gives CASSLAVFGTGGEQYF.